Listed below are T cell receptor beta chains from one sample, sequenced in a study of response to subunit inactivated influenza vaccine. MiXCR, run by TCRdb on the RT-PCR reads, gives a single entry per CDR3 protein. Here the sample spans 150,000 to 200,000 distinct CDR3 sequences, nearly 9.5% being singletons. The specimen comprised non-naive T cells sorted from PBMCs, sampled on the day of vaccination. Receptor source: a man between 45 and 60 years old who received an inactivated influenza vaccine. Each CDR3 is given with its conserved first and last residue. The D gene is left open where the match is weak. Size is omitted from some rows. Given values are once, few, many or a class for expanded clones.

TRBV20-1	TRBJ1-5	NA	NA	TGCAGTGCTAGAGATACGGGGGGGGGTAGCAATCAGCCCCAGCATTTT	CSARDTGGGSNQPQHF
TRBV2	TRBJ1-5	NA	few	TGTGCCAGGGGAACAGGGTCCGATCAGCCCCAGCATTTT	CARGTGSDQPQHF
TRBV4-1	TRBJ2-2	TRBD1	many	TGCGCCAGCAGCCAACCTTCCGGGACAGGGGTTGACACCGGGGAGCTGTTTTTT	CASSQPSGTGVDTGELFF
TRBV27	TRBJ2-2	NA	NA	TGTGCCAGCAGTTTATTGGGGTTTACGGGCACCGGGGAGCTGTTTTTT	CASSLLGFTGTGELFF
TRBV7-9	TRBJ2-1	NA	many	TGTGCCAGCTGCCTTTGGGGGAATGAGCAGTTCTTC	CASCLWGNEQFF
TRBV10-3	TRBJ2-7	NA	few	TGTGCCATCAGGGGAGGGACAGCCAAAGCCTACGAGCAGTACTTC	CAIRGGTAKAYEQYF
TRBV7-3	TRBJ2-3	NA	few	TGTGCCAGCAGCTTATATCCAGGGGCAGATACGCAGTATTTT	CASSLYPGADTQYF
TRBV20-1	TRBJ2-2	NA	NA	TGCAGTGCCCAAAAGAACAGGGCTACCGGGGAGCTGTTTTTT	CSAQKNRATGELFF
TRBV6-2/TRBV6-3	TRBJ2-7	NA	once	TGTGCCAGCAGCCCATACGGGCTTTACGAGCAGTACTTC	CASSPYGLYEQYF
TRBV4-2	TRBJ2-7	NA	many	TGTGCCAGCAGCCAAAACCTGGACAGATCTTTCTCCTACGAGCAGTACTTC	CASSQNLDRSFSYEQYF
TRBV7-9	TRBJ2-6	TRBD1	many	TGTGCCAGCAGCTATACAGGGGGCACTGGGGCCAACGTCCTGACTTTC	CASSYTGGTGANVLTF
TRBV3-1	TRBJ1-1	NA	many	TGTGCCAGCAGCCCTACAGCGAACACTGAAGCTTTCTTT	CASSPTANTEAFF
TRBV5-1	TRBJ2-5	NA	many	TGCGCCAGCAGCTTGGTACTCGTCGGGGGAGAGACCCAGTACTTC	CASSLVLVGGETQYF
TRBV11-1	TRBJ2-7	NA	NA	TGTGCCAGCAGCTTACAGACATACGATGGGCAGTACTTC	CASSLQTYDGQYF
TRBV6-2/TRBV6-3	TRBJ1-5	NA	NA	TGTGCCAGCACCCTACGGGGGGATGGGGGTACGAGCAATCAGCCCCAGCATTTT	CASTLRGDGGTSNQPQHF
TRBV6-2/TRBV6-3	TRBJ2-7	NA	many	TGTGCCAGCAGTTACTCGATCGGCTCCTACGAGCAGTACTTC	CASSYSIGSYEQYF
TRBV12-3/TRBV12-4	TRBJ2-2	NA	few	TGTGCCAGCAGGTCTACAGGCCCGGGCGGGGAGCTGTTTTTT	CASRSTGPGGELFF
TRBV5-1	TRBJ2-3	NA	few	TGCGCCAGCAGTTCGGGACTCCCCACAGATACGCAGTATTTT	CASSSGLPTDTQYF
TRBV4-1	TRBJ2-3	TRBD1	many	TGCGCCAGCAGCCCCTTTCCGGGACAGGGCACAGATACGCAGTATTTT	CASSPFPGQGTDTQYF
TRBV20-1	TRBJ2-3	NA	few	TGCAGTGCTAGAGATGTGGGAGATACGCAGTATTTT	CSARDVGDTQYF
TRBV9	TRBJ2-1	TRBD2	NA	TGTGCCAGCAGCGTAGTTAGCGGGAGGGAGCAGTTCTTC	CASSVVSGREQFF
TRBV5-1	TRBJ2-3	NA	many	TGCGCCAGCAGCTCGTATTACACAGATACGCAGTATTTT	CASSSYYTDTQYF
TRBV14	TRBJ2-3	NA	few	TGTGCCAGCAGCCAAGATAAATGGGTCAGTTATACGCAGTATTTT	CASSQDKWVSYTQYF
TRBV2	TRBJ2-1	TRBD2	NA	TGTGCCAGCAGTGAAACCCCGGGACTAGCGGGGGGTGGGCAGTTCTTC	CASSETPGLAGGGQFF
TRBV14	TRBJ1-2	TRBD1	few	TGTGCCAGCAGCCGACAAGGGACAGGGGTTGGCTACACCTTC	CASSRQGTGVGYTF
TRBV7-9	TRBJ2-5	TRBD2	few	TGTGCCAGCAGCTTACTCCCGACTAGCACGGAGACCCAGTACTTC	CASSLLPTSTETQYF
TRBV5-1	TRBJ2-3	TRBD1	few	TGCGCCAGCAGCTCCGGGACAGCGTCTTGGGATACGCAGTATTTT	CASSSGTASWDTQYF
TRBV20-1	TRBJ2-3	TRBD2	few	TGCAGTGCTAGAGTAGCGGGGGGGCTTTTGTCAGATACGCAGTATTTT	CSARVAGGLLSDTQYF
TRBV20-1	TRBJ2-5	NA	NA	TGCAGTGCTAGAGATATGCACAGAGGAGAGACCCAGTACTTC	CSARDMHRGETQYF
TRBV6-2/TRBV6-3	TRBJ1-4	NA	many	TGTGCCACCTCCAACGGACCGAGTGAAGGAAAACTGTTTTTT	CATSNGPSEGKLFF
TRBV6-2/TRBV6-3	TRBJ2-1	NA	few	TGTGCCAGCAGTCCCCGAGAAGGGACTCCGAACTACAATGAGCAGTTCTTC	CASSPREGTPNYNEQFF
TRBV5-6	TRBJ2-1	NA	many	TGTGCCAGCAGCTTGGTGGCGGATACCTACAATGAGCAGTTCTTC	CASSLVADTYNEQFF
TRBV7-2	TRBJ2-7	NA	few	TGTGCCAGCAGCTTAGGGGGCCTTACCTACGAGCAGTACTTC	CASSLGGLTYEQYF
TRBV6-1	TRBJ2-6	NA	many	TGTGCCAGCAGCGGGACCTCAGGGGCCAACGTCCTGACTTTC	CASSGTSGANVLTF
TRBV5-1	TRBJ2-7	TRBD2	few	TGCGCCAGCAGCTCTAGCGGGGGGTCCATCTACGAGCAGTACTTC	CASSSSGGSIYEQYF
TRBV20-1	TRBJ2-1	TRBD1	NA	TGCAGTGCACGAGAACAGGGGTTGAGTTTAAATGAGCAGTTCTTC	CSAREQGLSLNEQFF
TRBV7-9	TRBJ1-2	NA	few	TGTGCCAGCAGCTTAGCCGGACGGGCAGGGGACTATGGCTACACCTTC	CASSLAGRAGDYGYTF
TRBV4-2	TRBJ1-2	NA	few	TGTGCCAGCAGCCAATCCGGCGTCCTAGCTAACTATGGCTACACCTTC	CASSQSGVLANYGYTF
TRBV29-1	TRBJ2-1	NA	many	TGCAGCGTTGCTGACGGACACAATGAGCAGTTCTTC	CSVADGHNEQFF
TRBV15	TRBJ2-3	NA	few	TGTGCCACCAGCAGAGATCTTTTGGCGCGGACTAGCACAGATACGCAGTATTTT	CATSRDLLARTSTDTQYF
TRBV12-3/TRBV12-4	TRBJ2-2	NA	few	TGTGCCAGCAGTCTTATAGCCTCGGGGATTGGCGGGGAGCTGTTTTTT	CASSLIASGIGGELFF
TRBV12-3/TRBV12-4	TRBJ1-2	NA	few	TGTGCCAGCAGTTTAAGTGGGGGTTGGGGCTACACCTTC	CASSLSGGWGYTF
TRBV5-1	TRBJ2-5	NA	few	TGCGCCAGCAGCCCACTGACAAACCGGGAGACCCAGTACTTC	CASSPLTNRETQYF
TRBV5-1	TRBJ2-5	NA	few	TGCGCCAGCAGCTTGGGTCCAGCAGACGGGGGAGAGACCCAGTACTTC	CASSLGPADGGETQYF
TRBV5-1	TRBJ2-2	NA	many	TGCGCCAGCACCCCCTTTTCGACGAACACCGGGGAGCTGTTTTTT	CASTPFSTNTGELFF
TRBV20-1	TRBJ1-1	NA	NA	TGCAGTGCTAGAGTGGCAGGGGTAACTGAAGCTTTCTTT	CSARVAGVTEAFF
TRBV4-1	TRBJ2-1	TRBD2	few	TGCGCCAGCAGCCAACAGCGGGGAGACAATGAGCAGTTCTTC	CASSQQRGDNEQFF
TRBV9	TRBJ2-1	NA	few	TGTGCCAGCAGCGTAGCAGAAGTCAGTTACAATGAGCAGTTCTTC	CASSVAEVSYNEQFF
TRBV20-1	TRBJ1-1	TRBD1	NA	TGCAGTGCAGAACGCGTACAGGGGGCGGGCACTGAAGCTTTCTTT	CSAERVQGAGTEAFF
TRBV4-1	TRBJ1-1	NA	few	TGCGCCAGCAGCCGGGGGGTCGGGGGTGGCACTGAAGCTTTCTTT	CASSRGVGGGTEAFF
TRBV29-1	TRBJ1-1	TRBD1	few	TGCAGCGTTGAAGGGGGACAGGGGTATAGTGAAGCTTTCTTT	CSVEGGQGYSEAFF
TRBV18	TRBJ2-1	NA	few	TGTGCCAGCTCACCAGAACTAAAGGACGGCAATGAGCAGTTCTTC	CASSPELKDGNEQFF